This TCR beta chain stems from a study of response to subunit inactivated influenza vaccine. V dropped 4 bases and J dropped 2 bases, with 15 bases sitting between them. Germline V gene data show CDR1 as SGHRS and CDR2 as YFSETQ. This CDR3 has 15 amino acids. This clonotype was observed a few times. TCRdb re-derived calls from the RT-PCR reads in MiXCR, one entry per CDR3 protein. The sample includes about 540,000 distinct CDR3 sequences, around a quarter of them seen just once. The sample also formed part of further work on T cells expressing NK-cell markers. That work contributes: TCR beta cDNA was generated via 5'RACE template switching incorporating UMIs. In several donors, dominant CD3+CD56+NKG2C+ clones formed about 1.0-8% of CD8+ cells.

V is TRBV5-1 and J is TRBJ2-5, with D perhaps matching TRBD1 or TRBD2 (5 bases each). The clonotype originates from a man in his fifties or sixties who received an inactivated influenza vaccine. The input for sequencing was CD4+ T cells sorted from PBMCs, taken 12 days after vaccination. The CDR3 DNA reads TGCGCCAGCAGCCCCGGGGCCTCTGGGCAAGAGACCCAGTACTTC. It translates to CASSPGASGQETQYF.